Each of the 6 T cell receptor beta chains below was sequenced from the same sample in a study of T cells in Graves' hyperthyroidism and ophthalmopathy. TCR beta CDR3 sequences were amplified from RNA transcripts. The TCR CDR3 was amplified in a first-round RT-PCR using the HTBI primer set. TCRdb processed the multiplex PCR reads anew with MiXCR; each CDR3 protein has one entry. The sample lists approximately 400,000 distinct CDR3 sequences; over 13% were seen once. Specimen: blood. Every receptor here comes from a man aged 45-60 years with Graves' ophthalmopathy.

This clonotype came up a few times. CDR3 residues: CASSLDGTATDTQYF. CDR3 nucleotide sequence: TGTGCCAGCAGCTTAGATGGGACAGCCACAGATACGCAGTATTTT. The V gene is TRBV7-9, the J gene TRBJ2-3; 7 bases fit TRBD1. The length of the CDR3 is 15 residues. V dropped 1 base and J dropped 2; count of bases not matched to a gene: 3. Germline-derived CDR1 and CDR2 are SEHNR and FQNEAQ (reference sequence).

This clonotype showed up many times. The V and J genes are TRBV11-2 and TRBJ2-7, with 10 bases identical to TRBD2. The CDR3 totals 20 residues. V shed 0 bases, J shed 4 bases, and the junction held 18 bases outside the gene matches. The germline gives CDR1 SGHAT, CDR2 FQNNGV. CDR3 bases: TGTGCCAGCAGCTTAGAGAGGTCGGCCGGGGTTAGCGGGAGGATGTACGAGCAGTACTTC. It encodes CASSLERSAGVSGRMYEQYF.

Only a few counts were recorded for this clonotype. The chain has TRBV20-1 and TRBJ2-5, with TRBD1 matching over 8 bases. Germline V lookup: CDR1 DFQATT, CDR2 SNEGSKA (reference sequence). V was pared by 6 bases and J by 5 bases, with 11 bases of the junction left unmatched. This CDR3 contains 14 residues. CDR3 DNA sequence: TGCAGTGCAGCAGGGACAGGTTTGATGGAGACCCAGTACTTC. Its protein product is CSAAGTGLMETQYF.

This clonotype has a count of ten or more. This chain links TRBV3-1 with TRBJ2-5; TRBD1 matches at 8 bases. CDR1 is LGHDT and CDR2 is YNNKEL in the germline V gene (reference sequence). The CDR3 contains 13 residues. With V trimmed by 4 bases and J by 5 bases, 3 bases remained unmatched. For the CDR3, the DNA is TGTGCCAGCAGCCTCAGGGGGCGTGAGACCCAGTACTTC. As protein: CASSLRGRETQYF.

This chain connects TRBV29-1 to TRBJ2-3; 7 bases match TRBD2. This CDR3 spans 20 amino acids. V lost 2 bases, J lost 1 base, and 21 bases stayed unmatched. Per the germline V gene, CDR1 is SQVTM and CDR2 is ANQGSEA. In DNA form, the CDR3 reads TGCAGCGTTGAACAGGGCCTAGCGGCAGAGCTCAGATTTGGCACAGATACGCAGTATTTT. Protein: CSVEQGLAAELRFGTDTQYF.

This clonotype was recorded many times. V usage is TRBV5-1 and J usage is TRBJ2-1, with 7 positions matching TRBD1. Germline V gene sequence: CDR1 SGHRS, CDR2 YFSETQ. Losses at the gene ends were 4 bases for V and 10 bases for J; bases not matched to a gene: 11. This CDR3 has 14 amino acids. In DNA, the CDR3 is TGCGCCAGCAGCACAGTATTAGACAGGGACGAGCAGTTCTTC. Protein sequence: CASSTVLDRDEQFF.